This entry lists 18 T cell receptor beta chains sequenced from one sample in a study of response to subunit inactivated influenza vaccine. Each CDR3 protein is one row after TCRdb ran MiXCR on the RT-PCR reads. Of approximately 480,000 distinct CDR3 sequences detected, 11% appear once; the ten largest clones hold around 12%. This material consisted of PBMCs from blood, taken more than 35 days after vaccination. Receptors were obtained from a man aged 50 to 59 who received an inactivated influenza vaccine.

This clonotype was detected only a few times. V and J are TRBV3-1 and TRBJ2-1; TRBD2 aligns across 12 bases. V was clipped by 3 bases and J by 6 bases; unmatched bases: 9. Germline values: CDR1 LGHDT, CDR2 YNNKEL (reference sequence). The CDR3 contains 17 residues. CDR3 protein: CASSHEFGLAGSNEQFF. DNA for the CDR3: TGTGCCAGCAGCCATGAATTCGGACTAGCGGGAAGCAATGAGCAGTTCTTC.

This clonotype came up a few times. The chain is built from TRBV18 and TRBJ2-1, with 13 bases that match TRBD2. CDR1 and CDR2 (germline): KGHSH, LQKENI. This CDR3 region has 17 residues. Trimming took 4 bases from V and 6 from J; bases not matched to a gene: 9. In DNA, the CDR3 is TGTGCCAGCTCACTGGGGACTAGCGGGGCCTTACGCAATGAGCAGTTCTTC. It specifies CASSLGTSGALRNEQFF.

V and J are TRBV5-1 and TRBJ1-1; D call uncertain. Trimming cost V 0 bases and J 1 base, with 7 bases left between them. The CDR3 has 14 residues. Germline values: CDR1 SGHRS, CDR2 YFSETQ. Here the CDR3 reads CASSLDAGNTEAFF. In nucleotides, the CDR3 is TGCGCCAGCAGCTTGGATGCGGGGAACACTGAAGCTTTCTTT.

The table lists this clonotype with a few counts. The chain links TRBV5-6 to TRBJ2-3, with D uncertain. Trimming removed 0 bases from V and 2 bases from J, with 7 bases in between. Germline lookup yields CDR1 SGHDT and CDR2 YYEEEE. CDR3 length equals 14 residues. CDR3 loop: CASSLAILTDTQYF. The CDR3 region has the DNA TGTGCCAGCAGCTTGGCGATCCTCACAGATACGCAGTATTTT.

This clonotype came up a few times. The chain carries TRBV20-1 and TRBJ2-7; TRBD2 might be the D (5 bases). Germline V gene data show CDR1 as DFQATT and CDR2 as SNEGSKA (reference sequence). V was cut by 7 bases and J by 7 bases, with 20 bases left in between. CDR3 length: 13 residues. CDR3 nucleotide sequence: TGCAGTGTTGGGAGCTCTCCCTACGTAGAGCAGTACTTC. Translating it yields CSVGSSPYVEQYF.

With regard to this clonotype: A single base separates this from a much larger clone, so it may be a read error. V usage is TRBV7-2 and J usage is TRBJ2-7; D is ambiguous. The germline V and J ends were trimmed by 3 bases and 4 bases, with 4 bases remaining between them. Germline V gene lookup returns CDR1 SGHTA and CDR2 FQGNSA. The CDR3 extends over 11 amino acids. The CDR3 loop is CASSFKYEQYF. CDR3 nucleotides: TGTGCCAGCAGCTTTAAGTACGAGCAGTACTTC.

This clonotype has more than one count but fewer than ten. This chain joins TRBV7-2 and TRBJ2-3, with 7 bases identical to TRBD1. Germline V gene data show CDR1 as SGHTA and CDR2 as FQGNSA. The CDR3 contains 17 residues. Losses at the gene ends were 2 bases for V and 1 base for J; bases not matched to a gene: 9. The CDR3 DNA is TGTGCCAGCAGCTTAACCTCAGCAGGACAGGGCACAGATACGCAGTATTTT. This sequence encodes CASSLTSAGQGTDTQYF.

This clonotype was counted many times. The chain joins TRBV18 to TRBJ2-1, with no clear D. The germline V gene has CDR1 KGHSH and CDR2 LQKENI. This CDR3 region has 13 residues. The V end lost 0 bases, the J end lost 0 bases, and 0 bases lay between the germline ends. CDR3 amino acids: CASSPPSYNEQFF. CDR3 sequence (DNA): TGTGCCAGCTCACCACCCTCCTACAATGAGCAGTTCTTC.

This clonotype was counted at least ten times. CDR3 in amino acids: CAISDYGTRNTGELFF. The CDR3 bases are TGTGCCATCAGTGACTACGGGACTAGGAACACCGGGGAGCTGTTTTTT. V gene TRBV10-3 combines with J gene TRBJ2-2; TRBD2 agrees at 8 bases. The germline CDR1 and CDR2 sequences are ENHRY and SYGVKD. V lost 3 bases, J lost 1 base, and 4 bases stayed unmatched. The CDR3 covers 16 residues.

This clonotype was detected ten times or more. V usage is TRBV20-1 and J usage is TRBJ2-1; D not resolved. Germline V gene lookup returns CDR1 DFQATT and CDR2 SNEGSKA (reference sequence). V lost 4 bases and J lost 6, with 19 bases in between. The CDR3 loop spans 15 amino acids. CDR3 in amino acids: CSAIQDFANLNEQFF. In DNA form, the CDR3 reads TGCAGTGCTATTCAGGATTTCGCAAACCTCAATGAGCAGTTCTTC.

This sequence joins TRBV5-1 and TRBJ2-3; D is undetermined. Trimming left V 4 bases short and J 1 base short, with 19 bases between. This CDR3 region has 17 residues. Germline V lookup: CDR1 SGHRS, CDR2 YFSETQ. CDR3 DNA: TGCGCCAGCAGCGGTCGTGAAGTTTATGGGGGCACAGATACGCAGTATTTT. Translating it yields CASSGREVYGGTDTQYF. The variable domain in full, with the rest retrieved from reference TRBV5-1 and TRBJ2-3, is KAGVTQTPRYLIKTRGQQVTLSCSPISGHRSVSWYQQTPGQGLQFLFEYFSETQRNKGNFPGRFSGRQFSNSRSEMNVSTLELGDSALYLCASSGREVYGGTDTQYFGPGTRLTVL.

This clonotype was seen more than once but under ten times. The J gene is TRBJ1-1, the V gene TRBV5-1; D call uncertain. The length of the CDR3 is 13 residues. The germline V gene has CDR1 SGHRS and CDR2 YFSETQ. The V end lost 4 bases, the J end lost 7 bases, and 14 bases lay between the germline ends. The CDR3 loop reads CASSRAQGDEAFF. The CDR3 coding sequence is TGCGCCAGCAGCCGGGCCCAAGGAGATGAAGCTTTCTTT.

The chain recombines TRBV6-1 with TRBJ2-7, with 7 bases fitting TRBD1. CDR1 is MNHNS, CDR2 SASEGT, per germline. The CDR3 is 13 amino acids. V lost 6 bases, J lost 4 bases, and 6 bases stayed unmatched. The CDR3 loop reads CASRTTGVYEQYF. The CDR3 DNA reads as TGTGCCAGCAGGACCACAGGGGTGTACGAGCAGTACTTC.

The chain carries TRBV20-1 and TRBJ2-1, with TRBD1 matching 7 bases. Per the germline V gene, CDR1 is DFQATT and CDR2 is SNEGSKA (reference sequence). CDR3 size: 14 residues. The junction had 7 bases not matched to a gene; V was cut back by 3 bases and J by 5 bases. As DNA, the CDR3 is TGCAGTGCTAGGTATACAGGGGTCCACAATGAGCAGTTCTTC. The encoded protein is CSARYTGVHNEQFF.

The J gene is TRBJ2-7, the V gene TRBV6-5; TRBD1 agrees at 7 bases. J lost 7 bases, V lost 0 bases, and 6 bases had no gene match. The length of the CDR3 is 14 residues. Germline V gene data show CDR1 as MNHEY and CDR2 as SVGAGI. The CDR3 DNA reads TGTGCCAGCAGTTACTCAACAGGGGAGTATGAGCAGTACTTC. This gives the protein CASSYSTGEYEQYF.

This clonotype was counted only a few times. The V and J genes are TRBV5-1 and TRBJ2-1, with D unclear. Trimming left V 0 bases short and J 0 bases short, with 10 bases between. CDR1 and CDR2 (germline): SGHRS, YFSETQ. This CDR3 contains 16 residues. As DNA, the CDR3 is TGCGCCAGCAGCTTGGGAGGCCTAGGCTCCTACAATGAGCAGTTCTTC. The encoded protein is CASSLGGLGSYNEQFF.

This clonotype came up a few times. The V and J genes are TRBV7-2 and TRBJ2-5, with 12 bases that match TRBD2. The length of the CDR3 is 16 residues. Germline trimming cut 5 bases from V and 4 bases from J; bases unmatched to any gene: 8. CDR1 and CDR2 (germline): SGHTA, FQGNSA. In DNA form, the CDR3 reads TGTGCCAGCAGCCCGATACCTAGCGGGAGGGGAGAGACCCAGTACTTC. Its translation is CASSPIPSGRGETQYF.

The CDR3 DNA reads TGTGCCAGCAGGCCGGGGCAGACAAACACTGAAGCTTTCTTT. Encoded protein: CASRPGQTNTEAFF. The J gene is TRBJ1-1, the V gene TRBV7-8, with a tentative D call TRBD1 (5 bases). Looked up from germline, CDR1 is SGHVS and CDR2 is FQNEAQ. V lost 6 bases to trimming and J lost 2 bases, with 13 bases between them. The CDR3 has 14 amino acids.